These 5 T cell receptor beta chains were all obtained from the same sample, sequenced in a study of blood T cell repertoires in COVID-19. Generated by immunoSEQ multiplex PCR, the TCRdb table keeps only in-frame clones and is missing some. The sample carries tens of thousands of clones, roughly four fifths recorded once. The material sequenced was peripheral blood. The receptors shown here come from a woman aged 60-75 years with acute or convalescent COVID-19.

The chain has TRBV29-1 and TRBJ1-6; no clear D gene. This CDR3 region has 13 residues. Germline values: CDR1 SQVTM, CDR2 ANQGSEA. Trimming pared 6 bases from V and 5 bases from J, leaving 11 bases between. DNA for the CDR3: TGCAGCGTCAGACTTGGCAATAATTCACCCCTCCACTTT. It encodes CSVRLGNNSPLHF.

This chain uses TRBV24-1 with TRBJ1-5, with D perhaps matching TRBD1 (5 bases). CDR1 is KGHDR and CDR2 is SFDVKD in the germline V gene. This CDR3 has 13 residues. V shed 3 bases and J shed 9 bases, with 11 bases lying between them. The CDR3 bases are TGTGCCACCAGTGATCCGCCGGGGGTGCCCCAGCATTTT. Protein sequence: CATSDPPGVPQHF.

CDR3 bases: TGTGCCGCCCTTTCGACAGGGGGAAATAACGAGCAGTACTTC. As protein: CAALSTGGNNEQYF. V usage is TRBV6-5 and J usage is TRBJ2-7, with 9 positions matching TRBD1. Germline-derived CDR1 and CDR2 are MNHEY and SVGAGI. With 11 bases clipped from V and 5 bases from J, the junction kept 13 bases outside the gene matches. This CDR3 is built from 14 residues.

A single count supports this clone. The chain combines TRBV4-1 with TRBJ2-7; no clear D gene. Per germline, CDR1 MGHRA and CDR2 YSYEKL. V was clipped by 1 base and J by 2 bases, with 9 bases between them. The CDR3 covers 14 residues. The CDR3 reads CASSQGPSTYEQYF. The CDR3 bases are TGCGCCAGCAGCCAAGGTCCGAGTACCTACGAGCAGTACTTC.

The V and J genes are TRBV19 and TRBJ1-1, with 8 bases fitting TRBD1. Germline V gene lookup returns CDR1 LNHDA and CDR2 SQIVND (reference sequence). V trimming: 7 bases; J trimming: 5 bases; junction bases outside the gene matches: 15. The CDR3 runs 16 residues. CDR3 sequence reads: CASTTGTGQAVTEAFF. In DNA, the CDR3 is TGTGCCAGTACCACCGGGACAGGACAGGCGGTGACTGAAGCTTTCTTT.